This entry describes one TCR beta chain. The antigen remains unidentified. The CDR3 is made up of 14 amino acids. CDR1 LGHDT and CDR2 YNNKEL come from the germline V gene (reference sequence). The V and J ends lost 1 base and 7 bases respectively, with 8 bases between them. Clones were read by immunoSEQ multiplex PCR, and TCRdb kept only the in-frame ones, dropping some. The repertoire holds 96,000 or so clones, roughly nine tenths seen once, with roughly 1.5% in the top ten. These data are taken from a study of T cell responses to AZD1222 COVID-19 vaccine. Broader study findings: It was only after the peak T cell response that any repertoires were sampled. Unmutated variant regions are reportedly the target of nearly half of TCRs that are spike-specific. White British donors predominated, females outnumbered males, and clonal diversity was possibly underestimated.

This TCR was recovered from an adult in good health. The chain couples TRBV3-1 (or the pseudogene TRBV3-2) to TRBJ1-6; D unclear. The source material was peripheral blood, sampled on day 0 of AZD1222 vaccination. The CDR3 nucleotides read TGTGCCAGCAGCCAAGTTGCCTGGAATTCACCCCTCCACTTT. Its translation: CASSQVAWNSPLHF.